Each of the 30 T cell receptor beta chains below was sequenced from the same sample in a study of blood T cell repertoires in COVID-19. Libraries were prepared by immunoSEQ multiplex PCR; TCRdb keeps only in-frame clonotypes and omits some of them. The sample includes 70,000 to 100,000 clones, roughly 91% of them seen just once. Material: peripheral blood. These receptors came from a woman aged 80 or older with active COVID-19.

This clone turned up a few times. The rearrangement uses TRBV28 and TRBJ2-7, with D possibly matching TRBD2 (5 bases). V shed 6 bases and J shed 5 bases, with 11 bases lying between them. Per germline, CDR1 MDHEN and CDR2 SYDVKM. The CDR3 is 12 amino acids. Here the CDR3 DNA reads TGTGCCAGCAGCCCCGGGATTGACGAGCAGTACTTC. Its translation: CASSPGIDEQYF.

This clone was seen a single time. The CDR3 sequence is CASSSEGAIYEQYF. DNA of the CDR3: TGTGCCAGCAGTTCCGAGGGGGCGATCTACGAGCAGTACTTC. The chain uses TRBV28 and TRBJ2-7, with 7 bases that match TRBD1. The CDR3 length is 14 residues. The germline V gene encodes CDR1 MDHEN and CDR2 SYDVKM. V dropped 4 bases and J dropped 3; count of bases not matched to a gene: 6.

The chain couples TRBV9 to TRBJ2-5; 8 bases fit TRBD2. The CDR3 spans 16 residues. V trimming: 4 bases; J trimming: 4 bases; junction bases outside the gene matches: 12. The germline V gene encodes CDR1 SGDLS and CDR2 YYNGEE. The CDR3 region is CASSPPGREGLETQYF. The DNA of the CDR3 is TGTGCCAGCAGCCCTCCCGGACGGGAGGGCCTAGAGACCCAGTACTTC.

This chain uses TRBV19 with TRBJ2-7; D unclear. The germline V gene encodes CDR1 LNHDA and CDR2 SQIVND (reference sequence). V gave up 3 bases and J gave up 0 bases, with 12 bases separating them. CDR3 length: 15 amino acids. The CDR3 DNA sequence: TGTGCCAGTAGTATCGGCAGCTACAGCTCCTACGAGCAGTACTTC. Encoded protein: CASSIGSYSSYEQYF.

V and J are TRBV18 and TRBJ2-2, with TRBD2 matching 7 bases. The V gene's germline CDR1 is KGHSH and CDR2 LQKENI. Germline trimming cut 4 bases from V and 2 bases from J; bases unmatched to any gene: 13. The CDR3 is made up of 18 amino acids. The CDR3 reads CASSLSFGGSGNTGELFF. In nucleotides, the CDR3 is TGTGCCAGCTCACTCTCCTTTGGCGGGAGCGGAAACACCGGGGAGCTGTTTTTT. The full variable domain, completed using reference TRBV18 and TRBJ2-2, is NAGVMQNPRHLVRRRGQEARLRCSPMKGHSHVYWYRQLPEEGLKFMVYLQKENIIDESGMPKERFSAEFPKEGPSILRIQQVVRGDSAAYFCASSLSFGGSGNTGELFFGEGSRLTVL.

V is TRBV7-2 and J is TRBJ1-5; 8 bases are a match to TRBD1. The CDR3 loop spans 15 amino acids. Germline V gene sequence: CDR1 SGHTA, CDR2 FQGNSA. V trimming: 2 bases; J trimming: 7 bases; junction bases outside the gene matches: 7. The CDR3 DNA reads TGTGCCAGCAGCTTAACGACAGGGGAGGGGCAGCCCCAGCATTTT. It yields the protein CASSLTTGEGQPQHF.

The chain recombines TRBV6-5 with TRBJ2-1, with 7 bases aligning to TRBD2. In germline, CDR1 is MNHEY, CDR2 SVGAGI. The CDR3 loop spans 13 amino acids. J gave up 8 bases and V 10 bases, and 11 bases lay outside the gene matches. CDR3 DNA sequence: TGTGCCAATATAGGGAGGGGTGGGGATGAGCAGTTCTTC. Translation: CANIGRGGDEQFF.

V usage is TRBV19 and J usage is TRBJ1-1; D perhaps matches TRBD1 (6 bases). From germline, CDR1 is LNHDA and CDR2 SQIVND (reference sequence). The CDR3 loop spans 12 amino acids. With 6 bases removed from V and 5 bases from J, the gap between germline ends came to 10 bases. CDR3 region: CASRPQGTEAFF. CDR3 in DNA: TGTGCCAGTAGGCCACAGGGAACTGAAGCTTTCTTT.

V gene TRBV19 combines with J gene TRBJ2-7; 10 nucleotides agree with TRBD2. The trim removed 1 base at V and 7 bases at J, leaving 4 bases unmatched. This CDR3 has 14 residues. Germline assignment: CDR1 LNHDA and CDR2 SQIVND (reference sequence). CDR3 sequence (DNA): TGTGCCAGTAGTATAGTTCTAGCGGGAGCTGAGCAGTACTTC. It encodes CASSIVLAGAEQYF. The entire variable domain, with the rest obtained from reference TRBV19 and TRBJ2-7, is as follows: DGGITQSPKYLFRKEGQNVTLSCEQNLNHDAMYWYRQDPGQGLRLIYYSQIVNDFQKGDIAEGYSVSREKKESFPLTVTSAQKNPTAFYLCASSIVLAGAEQYFGPGTRLTVT.

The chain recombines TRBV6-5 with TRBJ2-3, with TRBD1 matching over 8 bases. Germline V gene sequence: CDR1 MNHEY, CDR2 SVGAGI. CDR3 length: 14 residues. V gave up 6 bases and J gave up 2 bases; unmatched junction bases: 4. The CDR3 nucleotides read TGTGCCAGCAGCCTGACAGGGGACACAGATACGCAGTATTTT. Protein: CASSLTGDTDTQYF.

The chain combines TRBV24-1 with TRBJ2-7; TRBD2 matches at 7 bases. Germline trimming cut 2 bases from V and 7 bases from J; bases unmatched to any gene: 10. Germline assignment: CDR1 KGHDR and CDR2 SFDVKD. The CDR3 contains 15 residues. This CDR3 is CATSDSASGAREQYF. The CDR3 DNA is TGTGCCACCAGTGATTCTGCCAGCGGGGCAAGGGAGCAGTACTTC.

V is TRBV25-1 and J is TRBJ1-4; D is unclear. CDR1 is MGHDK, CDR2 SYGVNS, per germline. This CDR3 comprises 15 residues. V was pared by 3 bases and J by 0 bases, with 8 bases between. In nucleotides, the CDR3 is TGTGCCAGCAGTGACCCTTCTGCAACTAATGAAAAACTGTTTTTT. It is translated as CASSDPSATNEKLFF. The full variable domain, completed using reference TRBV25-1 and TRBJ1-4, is EADIYQTPRYLVIGTGKKITLECSQTMGHDKMYWYQQDPGMELHLIHYSYGVNSTEKGDLSSESTVSRIRTEHFPLTLESARPSHTSQYLCASSDPSATNEKLFFGSGTQLSVL.

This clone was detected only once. CDR3: CASSQVSWAATEAFF. For the CDR3, the DNA is TGTGCCAGCAGCCAAGTAAGTTGGGCCGCGACTGAAGCTTTCTTT. The chain couples TRBV3-1 (or the pseudogene TRBV3-2) to TRBJ1-1; no firm D call. Looked up from germline, CDR1 is LGHDT and CDR2 is YNNKEL (reference sequence). The V gene lost 1 base and the J gene lost 5 bases, with 14 bases spanning the gap. The CDR3 has 15 residues.

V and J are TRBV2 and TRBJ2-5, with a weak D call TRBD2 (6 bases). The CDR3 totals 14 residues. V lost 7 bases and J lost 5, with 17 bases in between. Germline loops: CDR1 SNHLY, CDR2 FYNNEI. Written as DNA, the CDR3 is TGTGCCAGCAAGAGGGGAGGATTCCGGGAGACCCAGTACTTC. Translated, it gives CASKRGGFRETQYF.

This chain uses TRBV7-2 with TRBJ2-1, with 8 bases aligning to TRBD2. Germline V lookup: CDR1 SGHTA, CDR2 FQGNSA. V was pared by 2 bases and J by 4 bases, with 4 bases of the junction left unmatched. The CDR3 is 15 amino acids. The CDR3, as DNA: TGTGCCAGCAGCTTACGGGCTAGCGGGTACAATGAGCAGTTCTTC. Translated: CASSLRASGYNEQFF.

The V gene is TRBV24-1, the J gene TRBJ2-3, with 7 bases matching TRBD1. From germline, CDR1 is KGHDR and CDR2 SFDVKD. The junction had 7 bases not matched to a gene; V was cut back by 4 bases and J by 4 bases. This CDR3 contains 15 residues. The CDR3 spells CATSDLRQGADTQYF. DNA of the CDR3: TGTGCCACCAGTGACCTCCGACAGGGCGCAGATACGCAGTATTTT.

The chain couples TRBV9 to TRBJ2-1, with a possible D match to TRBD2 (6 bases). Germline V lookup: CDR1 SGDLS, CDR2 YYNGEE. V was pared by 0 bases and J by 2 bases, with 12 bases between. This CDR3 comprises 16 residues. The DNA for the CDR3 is TGTGCCAGCAGCGTAGCCAGCGGGTTCCCCTACAATGAGCAGTTCTTC. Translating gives CASSVASGFPYNEQFF.

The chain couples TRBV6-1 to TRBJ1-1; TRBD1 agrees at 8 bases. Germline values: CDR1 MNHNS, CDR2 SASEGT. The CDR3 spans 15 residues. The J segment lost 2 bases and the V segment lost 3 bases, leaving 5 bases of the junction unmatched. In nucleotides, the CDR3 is TGTGCCAGCAGTGACCAGGGGGCAGGTAACACTGAAGCTTTCTTT. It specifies CASSDQGAGNTEAFF.

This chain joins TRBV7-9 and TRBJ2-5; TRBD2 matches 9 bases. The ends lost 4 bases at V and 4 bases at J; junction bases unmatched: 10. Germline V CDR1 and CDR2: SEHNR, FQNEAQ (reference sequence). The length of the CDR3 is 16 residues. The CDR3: CASSSFGLAMVETQYF. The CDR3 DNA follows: TGTGCCAGCAGCTCCTTCGGACTAGCGATGGTAGAGACCCAGTACTTC.

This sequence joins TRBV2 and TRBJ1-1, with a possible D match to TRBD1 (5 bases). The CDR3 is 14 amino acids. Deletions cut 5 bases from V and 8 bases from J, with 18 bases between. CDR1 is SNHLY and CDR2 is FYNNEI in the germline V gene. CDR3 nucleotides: TGTGCCAGCAGTCTTCGGACCCGACGGGGGGAAGCTTTCTTT. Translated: CASSLRTRRGEAFF.

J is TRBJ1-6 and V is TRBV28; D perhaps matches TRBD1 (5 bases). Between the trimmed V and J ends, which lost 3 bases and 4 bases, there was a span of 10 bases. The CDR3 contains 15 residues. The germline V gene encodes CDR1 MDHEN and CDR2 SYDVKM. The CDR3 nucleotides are TGTGCCAGCAGTTTGGCAGGGAAATATAATTCACCCCTCCACTTT. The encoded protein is CASSLAGKYNSPLHF.

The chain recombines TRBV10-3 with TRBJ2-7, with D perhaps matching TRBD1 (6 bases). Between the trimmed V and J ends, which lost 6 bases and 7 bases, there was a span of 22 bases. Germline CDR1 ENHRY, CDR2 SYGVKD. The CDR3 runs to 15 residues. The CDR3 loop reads CAIRGAGTGEGEQYF. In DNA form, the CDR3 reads TGTGCCATCAGGGGGGCTGGGACCGGGGAAGGAGAGCAGTACTTC.

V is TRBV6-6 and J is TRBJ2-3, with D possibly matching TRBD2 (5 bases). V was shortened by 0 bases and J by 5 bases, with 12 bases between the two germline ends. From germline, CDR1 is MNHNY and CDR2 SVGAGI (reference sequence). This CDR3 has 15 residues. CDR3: CASSYSPARGDTQYF. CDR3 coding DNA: TGTGCCAGCAGTTACTCGCCGGCCCGGGGAGATACGCAGTATTTT.

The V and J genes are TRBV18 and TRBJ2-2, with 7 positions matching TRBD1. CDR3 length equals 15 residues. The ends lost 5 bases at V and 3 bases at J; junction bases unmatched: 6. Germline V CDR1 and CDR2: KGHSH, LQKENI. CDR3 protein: CASSFDRVDTGELFF. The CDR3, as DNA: TGTGCCAGCTCATTCGACAGGGTAGACACCGGGGAGCTGTTTTTT.

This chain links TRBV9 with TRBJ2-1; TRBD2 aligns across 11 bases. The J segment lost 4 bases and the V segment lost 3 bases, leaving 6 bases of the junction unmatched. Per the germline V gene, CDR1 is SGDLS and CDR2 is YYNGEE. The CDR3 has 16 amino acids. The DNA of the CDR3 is TGTGCCAGCAGCGATTTAGCGGGAGGGCATTACAATGAGCAGTTCTTC. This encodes CASSDLAGGHYNEQFF.

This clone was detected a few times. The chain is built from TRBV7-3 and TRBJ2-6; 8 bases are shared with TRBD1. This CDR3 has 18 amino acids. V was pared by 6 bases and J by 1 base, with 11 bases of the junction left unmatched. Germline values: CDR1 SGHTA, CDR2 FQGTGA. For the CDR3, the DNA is TGTGCCAGCAGGGGACAGGAGAGAAAAGAATCTGGGGCCAACGTCCTGACTTTC. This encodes CASRGQERKESGANVLTF.

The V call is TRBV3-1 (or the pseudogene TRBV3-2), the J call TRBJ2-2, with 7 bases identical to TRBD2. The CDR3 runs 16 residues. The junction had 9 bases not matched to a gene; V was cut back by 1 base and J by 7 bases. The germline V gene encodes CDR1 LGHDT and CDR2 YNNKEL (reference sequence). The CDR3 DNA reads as TGTGCCAGCAGCCAAGGGGGAGGGTCGGCTATCGGGGAGCTGTTTTTT. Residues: CASSQGGGSAIGELFF.

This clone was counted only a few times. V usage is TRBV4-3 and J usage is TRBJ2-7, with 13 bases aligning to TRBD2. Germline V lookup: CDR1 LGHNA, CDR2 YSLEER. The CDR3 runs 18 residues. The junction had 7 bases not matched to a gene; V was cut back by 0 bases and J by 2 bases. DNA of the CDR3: TGCGCCAGCAGCCAAGATCGGACTAGCGGGAGTTTGCCCTACGAGCAGTACTTC. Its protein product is CASSQDRTSGSLPYEQYF.

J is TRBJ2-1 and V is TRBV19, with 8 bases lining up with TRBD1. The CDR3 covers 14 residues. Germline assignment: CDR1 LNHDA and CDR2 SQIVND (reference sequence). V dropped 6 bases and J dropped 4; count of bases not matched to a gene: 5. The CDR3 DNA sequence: TGTGCCAGTAGAGCCGGGACAGGATACAATGAGCAGTTCTTC. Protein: CASRAGTGYNEQFF. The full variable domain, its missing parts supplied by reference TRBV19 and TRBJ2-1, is DGGITQSPKYLFRKEGQNVTLSCEQNLNHDAMYWYRQDPGQGLRLIYYSQIVNDFQKGDIAEGYSVSREKKESFPLTVTSAQKNPTAFYLCASRAGTGYNEQFFGPGTRLTVL.

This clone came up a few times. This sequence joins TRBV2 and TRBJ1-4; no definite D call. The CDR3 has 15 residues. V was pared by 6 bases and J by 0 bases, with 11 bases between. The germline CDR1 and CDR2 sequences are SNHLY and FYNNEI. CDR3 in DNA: TGTGCCAGCAGAGCAGACTCTGCAACTAATGAAAAACTGTTTTTT. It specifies CASRADSATNEKLFF.